This T cell receptor beta chain was identified during a study of T cell responses to AZD1222 COVID-19 vaccine. Notes on this clone: The antigen remains unidentified.

The germline CDR1 and CDR2 sequences are LGHNA and YNFKEQ. V was shortened by 3 bases and J by 0 bases, with 16 bases between the two germline ends. The CDR3 runs 17 residues. Study findings and constraints: Possibly, clonal diversity was underestimated; donors were largely white British and included more females. Targeting of unmutated variant regions was reportedly seen in nearly half of spike-specific TCRs. CD4 TCRs covered the whole spike, strongest at regions 160-218 and 743-854.

Assay: immunoSEQ multiplex PCR; the TCRdb copy retains only in-frame clones and omits some. The data show some 120,000 clones, approximately 93% seen once. The chain links TRBV4-2 to TRBJ2-3; D remains unclear. This receptor was identified in an adult in good health. The sample here was peripheral blood, taken on day 0 of AZD1222 vaccination. The chain's CDR3 is CASSHHLQFPSTDTQYF. DNA of the CDR3: TGTGCCAGCAGCCACCATCTACAGTTTCCTAGCACAGATACGCAGTATTTT.